Listed below are T cell receptor beta chains from one sample, sequenced in a study of response to subunit inactivated influenza vaccine. MiXCR was run by TCRdb on the RT-PCR reads, yielding one entry per CDR3 protein. In the table there are 650,000 to 800,000 distinct CDR3 sequences, around 14% of which are singletons. The specimen comprised PBMCs from blood, sampled approximately 15 days before vaccination. These TCRs come from a man aged 45-65 years who received an inactivated influenza vaccine. The CDR3 runs from the conserved cysteine through the conserved F or W. Fields, in order: D gene, V gene, clone size, J gene, CDR3 protein, CDR3 DNA. A D gene is named only where the DNA matches it firmly. Size tells how often a clone was seen (once, few, many) or the class of an expanded clone, and some rows leave it out.

>TRBD2|TRBV5-1|many|TRBJ2-1
CASSLELAGGYNEQFF
TGCGCCAGCAGCTTGGAGCTAGCGGGAGGTTACAATGAGCAGTTCTTC
>TRBD1|TRBV12-3/TRBV12-4|many|TRBJ1-1
CASMPQGTTEAFF
TGTGCCAGCATGCCACAGGGGACCACTGAAGCTTTCTTT
>.|TRBV27|many|TRBJ2-1
CASSLSINNEQFF
TGTGCCAGCAGTTTATCGATAAACAATGAGCAGTTCTTC
>TRBD2|TRBV4-1|.|TRBJ2-5
CASSQSAGGRETQYF
TGCGCCAGCAGCCAATCAGCGGGGGGTAGAGAGACCCAGTACTTC
>.|TRBV5-6|.|TRBJ2-4
CASSSGVVNIQYF
TGTGCCAGCAGTTCGGGGGTGGTGAACATTCAGTACTTC
>.|TRBV7-9|.|TRBJ2-1
CASSQDTGLRSYNEQFF
TGTGCCAGCAGCCAAGACACAGGGTTGAGATCCTACAATGAGCAGTTCTTC
>TRBD2|TRBV5-1|few|TRBJ2-5
CASSLPLAGEETQYF
TGCGCCAGCAGCCTTCCGCTAGCGGGAGAAGAGACCCAGTACTTC
>TRBD2|TRBV20-1|.|TRBJ2-7
CSAPGRGAPSYEQYF
TGCAGTGCCCCGGGGCGGGGGGCACCCTCCTACGAGCAGTACTTC
>TRBD1|TRBV7-2|few|TRBJ1-4
CASSSVRTGIEKLFF
TGTGCCAGCAGCTCAGTACGGACAGGGATTGAAAAACTGTTTTTT
>.|TRBV7-2|.|TRBJ2-2
CASSLGGLPGELFF
TGTGCCAGCAGCCTCGGGGGACTCCCCGGGGAGCTGTTTTTT
>TRBD1|TRBV20-1|.|TRBJ1-6
CSARSGVQGGNSPLHF
TGCAGTGCTAGGTCCGGAGTACAGGGGGGAAATTCACCCCTCCACTTT
>.|TRBV7-2|.|TRBJ1-5
CASSLTTGNQPQHF
TGTGCCAGCAGCCTAACGACAGGAAACCAGCCCCAGCATTTT
>.|TRBV20-1|.|TRBJ1-4
CSASQGYNEKLFF
TGCAGTGCTAGCCAGGGGTATAATGAAAAACTGTTTTTT
>TRBD2|TRBV10-3|.|TRBJ2-3
CATTSGSADTQYF
TGTGCCACCACTAGCGGGAGTGCAGATACGCAGTATTTT
>TRBD2|TRBV20-1|.|TRBJ2-1
CSATLRSGSSYNEQFF
TGCAGTGCTACACTTCGTAGCGGGAGCTCCTACAATGAGCAGTTCTTC
>TRBD1|TRBV6-5|few|TRBJ2-5
CASSYRGTEDTQYF
TGTGCCAGCAGTTACAGGGGGACAGAAGACACCCAGTACTTC
>TRBD2|TRBV24-1|few|TRBJ2-3
CATSDPGLAGYRSTDTQYF
TGTGCCACCAGTGACCCGGGACTAGCGGGATATAGGAGCACAGATACGCAGTATTTT
>.|TRBV29-1|.|TRBJ1-5
CSVVTGNRNQPQHF
TGCAGCGTCGTTACAGGGAATCGGAATCAGCCCCAGCATTTT